The 11 T cell receptor beta chains presented below share a single source sample, sequenced in a study of Ad26.COV2.S vaccination and SARS-CoV-2 variants. Profiling relied on immunoSEQ multiplex PCR, and the TCRdb table lists in-frame clones only, not all of them. Of some 500,000 clones listed, 89% are singletons. Treatment specified: roughly 19 received Ad26.COV2.S at low or high dose, single or two shots; roughly five received placebo; per-sample allocation not given. All samples were drawn on day 63, counting from the first vaccine or placebo injection. The sample here was peripheral blood, taken in a trial of Ad26.COV2.S vaccine versus placebo. These receptors all come from a person aged 18 to 59 who received the Ad26.COV2.S COVID-19 vaccine or a placebo.

The genes are TRBV5-4 and TRBJ1-1; D is uncertain. The CDR3 extends over 14 amino acids. Germline V gene data show CDR1 as SGHNT and CDR2 as YYREEE (reference sequence). The V end lost 2 bases, the J end lost 0 bases, and 8 bases lay between the germline ends. The CDR3 protein is CASSLPDMNTEAFF. The CDR3 DNA reads as TGTGCCAGCAGCTTACCAGATATGAACACTGAAGCTTTCTTT.

This chain links TRBV6-5 with TRBJ1-2, with D unclear. The V and J ends lost 0 bases and 6 bases respectively, with 11 bases between them. Germline V gene lookup returns CDR1 MNHEY and CDR2 SVGAGI. This CDR3 has 14 residues. The DNA of the CDR3 is TGTGCCAGCAGTTACTCAGTAGGGATAGATGGCTACACCTTC. It specifies CASSYSVGIDGYTF.

This chain links TRBV5-1 with TRBJ1-5, with TRBD1 identical over 7 bases. Trimming removed 4 bases from V and 0 bases from J; junction bases left unmatched: 4. Germline V gene sequence: CDR1 SGHRS, CDR2 YFSETQ. The CDR3 length is 15 residues. The CDR3 nucleotides are TGCGCCAGCAGCCCGACAGGGTATAGCAATCAGCCCCAGCATTTT. It is translated as CASSPTGYSNQPQHF.

Only a few counts were recorded for this clone. The genes are TRBV7-3 and TRBJ2-1; D not certain. From germline, CDR1 is SGHTA and CDR2 FQGTGA. Trimming removed 5 bases from V and 3 bases from J, with 14 bases in between. The CDR3 is made up of 15 amino acids. The CDR3 sequence: CASSQGPLFYNEQFF. Written as DNA, the CDR3 is TGTGCCAGCAGCCAAGGCCCCCTTTTCTACAATGAGCAGTTCTTC.

This chain uses TRBV30 with TRBJ1-5; no clear D gene. The germline V gene has CDR1 GTSNPN and CDR2 SVGIG (reference sequence). The CDR3 contains 12 residues. V was trimmed by 4 bases and J by 3 bases, leaving 7 bases between them. The CDR3 spells CAWNQANQPQHF. CDR3 coding DNA: TGTGCCTGGAACCAGGCCAATCAGCCCCAGCATTTT. The variable domain in full, completed from reference TRBV30 and TRBJ1-5, reads SQTIHQWPATLVQPVGSPLSLECTVEGTSNPNLYWYRQAAGRGLQLLFYSVGIGQISSEVPQNLSASRPQDRQFILSSKKLLLSDSGFYLCAWNQANQPQHFGDGTRLSIL.

This sequence joins TRBV11-2 and TRBJ2-5; D call uncertain. Looked up from germline, CDR1 is SGHAT and CDR2 is FQNNGV. This CDR3 is built from 15 residues. Trimming cost V 0 bases and J 5 bases, with 13 bases left between them. Written as DNA, the CDR3 is TGTGCCAGCAGCTTAGATCGGGCTGTGTGGGAGACCCAGTACTTC. This codes for CASSLDRAVWETQYF.

The chain's CDR3 is CASSPPFGDEQFF. The CDR3 region has the DNA TGTGCCAGCAGCCCGCCCTTTGGAGATGAGCAGTTCTTC. The genes are TRBV11-3 and TRBJ2-1; D is undetermined. Trimming removed 5 bases at V and 8 bases at J, with 13 bases between. The CDR3 is 13 residues long. Looked up from germline, CDR1 is SGHNT and CDR2 is YENEEA.

The genes are TRBV27 and TRBJ2-1; 12 nucleotides match TRBD2. The CDR3 has 16 residues. After removal of 3 bases from V and 4 bases from J, the junction contained 4 bases not matched to a gene. The germline V gene encodes CDR1 MNHEY and CDR2 SMNVEV (reference sequence). The CDR3 nucleotides read TGTGCCAGCAGTTTGCTAGCGGGGGGGGCTTACAATGAGCAGTTCTTC. Translation: CASSLLAGGAYNEQFF.

The CDR3 protein is CASSQDIWGTSPLHF. CDR3 sequence (DNA): TGTGCCAGCAGCCAAGATATTTGGGGCACATCACCCCTCCACTTT. V and J are TRBV3-1 (or the pseudogene TRBV3-2) and TRBJ1-6; D perhaps matches TRBD1 (5 bases). V gave up 0 bases and J gave up 10 bases, with 13 bases separating them. Germline CDR1 reads LGHDT; CDR2 reads YNNKEL (reference sequence). The CDR3 is 15 amino acids.

This chain connects TRBV7-9 to TRBJ1-2, with 8 bases identical to TRBD1. With 4 bases clipped from V and 3 bases from J, the junction kept 19 bases outside the gene matches. Per germline, CDR1 SEHNR and CDR2 FQNEAQ (reference sequence). This CDR3 region has 19 residues. As DNA, the CDR3 is TGTGCCAGCAGCTCCGCCAAGGGGCGCGGGACAGGACTAGACTATGGCTACACCTTC. It encodes CASSSAKGRGTGLDYGYTF.

In its sample, this clone was seen a few times. The chain carries TRBV4-3 and TRBJ1-6, with D perhaps matching TRBD1 (5 bases). This CDR3 is built from 16 residues. Trimming removed 0 bases at V and 10 bases at J, with 16 bases between. Germline CDR1 and CDR2: LGHNA and YSLEER. CDR3 nucleotide sequence: TGCGCCAGCAGCCAAGAGCAGGGTTTGGTCTTGTCACCCCTCCACTTT. As protein: CASSQEQGLVLSPLHF.